Listed below are T cell receptor beta chains from one sample, sequenced in a study of blood T cell repertoires in COVID-19. Clones were read by immunoSEQ multiplex PCR, and TCRdb kept only the in-frame ones, dropping some. The repertoire holds roughly 60,000 clones, with about 81% as singletons. Sequenced sample: peripheral blood. Receptor source: an elderly man with acute or convalescent COVID-19. CDR3s include the opening cysteine and the closing phenylalanine or tryptophan. Fields, in order: J gene, D gene, clone size, V gene, CDR3 protein, CDR3 DNA. D genes are given only for firm matches. Not all rows give a size; the values are once, few, many and, for expanded clones, a class.

J: TRBJ1-2; D: TRBD1; size: once; V: TRBV28; CDR3: CASSSGGWGYTF; DNA: TGTGCCAGCAGTTCAGGGGGCTGGGGCTACACCTTC
J: TRBJ2-5; D: .; size: few; V: TRBV4-1; CDR3: CASSQWRRETQYF; DNA: TGCGCCAGCAGCCAATGGAGGAGAGAGACCCAGTACTTC
J: TRBJ2-2; D: .; size: .; V: TRBV20-1; CDR3: CSAMGPGELFF; DNA: TGCAGTGCTATGGGGCCCGGGGAGCTGTTTTTT
J: TRBJ1-2; D: .; size: .; V: TRBV7-8; CDR3: CASSLDWGGGYTF; DNA: TGTGCCAGCAGCTTAGACTGGGGGGGTGGCTACACCTTC
J: TRBJ1-4; D: .; size: .; V: TRBV10-2; CDR3: CASSSTNRGGNEKLFF; DNA: TGCGCCAGCAGTTCAACCAATAGGGGAGGCAATGAAAAACTGTTTTTT
J: TRBJ1-1; D: .; size: once; V: TRBV3-1/TRBV3-2; CDR3: CASSQERPRGESAFF; DNA: TGTGCCAGCAGCCAAGAACGTCCCCGGGGGGAGTCAGCTTTCTTT
J: TRBJ2-5; D: .; size: .; V: TRBV7-8; CDR3: CASSSRPRGEGGETQYF; DNA: TGTGCCAGCAGCTCCCGCCCTAGGGGGGAGGGTGGAGAGACCCAGTACTTC
J: TRBJ2-3; D: TRBD2; size: .; V: TRBV5-6; CDR3: CASSLPGGADTQYF; DNA: TGTGCCAGCAGCTTGCCGGGGGGGGCAGATACGCAGTATTTT
J: TRBJ2-3; D: .; size: .; V: TRBV5-1; CDR3: CASSSQVPTDTQYF; DNA: TGCGCCAGCAGCTCTCAGGTTCCCACAGATACGCAGTATTTT
J: TRBJ1-1; D: .; size: .; V: TRBV18; CDR3: CASSPLEVTEAFF; DNA: TGTGCCAGCTCACCCTTAGAGGTCACTGAAGCTTTCTTT
J: TRBJ1-2; D: .; size: .; V: TRBV16; CDR3: CASSQRREGGYTF; DNA: TGTGCCAGCAGCCAACGGAGGGAGGGAGGCTACACCTTC
J: TRBJ1-1; D: .; size: few; V: TRBV19; CDR3: CASSVKRGTEAFF; DNA: TGTGCCAGTAGTGTAAAACGGGGGACTGAAGCTTTCTTT
J: TRBJ2-7; D: .; size: .; V: TRBV9; CDR3: CASSVSWDTAFYEQYF; DNA: TGTGCCAGCAGCGTCAGTTGGGACACTGCCTTCTACGAGCAGTACTTC
J: TRBJ2-7; D: TRBD2; size: few; V: TRBV19; CDR3: CASSIGGLAVYEQYF; DNA: TGTGCCAGTAGTATAGGTGGACTAGCGGTCTACGAGCAGTACTTC
J: TRBJ2-3; D: TRBD2; size: .; V: TRBV19; CDR3: CASSIFYSGSPSTDTQYF; DNA: TGTGCCAGTAGTATTTTCTATAGCGGGAGCCCTAGCACAGATACGCAGTATTTT